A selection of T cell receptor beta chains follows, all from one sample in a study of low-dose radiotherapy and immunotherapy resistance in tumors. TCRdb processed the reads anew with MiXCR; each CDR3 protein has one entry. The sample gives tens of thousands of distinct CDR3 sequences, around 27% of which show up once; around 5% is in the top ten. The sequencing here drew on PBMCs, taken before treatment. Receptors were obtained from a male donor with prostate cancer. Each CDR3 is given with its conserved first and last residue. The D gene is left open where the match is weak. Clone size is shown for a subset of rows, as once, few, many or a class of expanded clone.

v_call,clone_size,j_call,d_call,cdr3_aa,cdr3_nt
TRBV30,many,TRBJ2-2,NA,CAWSLTGPTELFF,TGTGCCTGGAGTCTAACAGGGCCTACGGAGCTGTTTTTT
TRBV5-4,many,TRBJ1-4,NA,CASSPEVAEINEKLFF,TGTGCCAGCAGTCCGGAGGTGGCAGAAATTAATGAAAAACTGTTTTTT
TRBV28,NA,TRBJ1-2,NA,CASSVSPGGNYGYTF,TGTGCCAGCAGTGTTAGCCCTGGGGGTAACTATGGCTACACCTTC
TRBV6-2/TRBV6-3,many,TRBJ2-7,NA,CASSRGPYEQYF,TGTGCCAGCAGTCGGGGACCCTACGAGCAGTACTTC
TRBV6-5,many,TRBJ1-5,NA,CASSVAGSNQPQHF,TGTGCCAGCAGTGTAGCCGGGAGCAATCAGCCCCAGCATTTT
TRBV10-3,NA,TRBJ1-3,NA,CASLKLGRAMGNTIYF,TGTGCCAGCTTAAAGTTGGGACGGGCCATGGGAAACACCATATATTTT
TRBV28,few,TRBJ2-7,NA,CASSSLGGSRYEQYF,TGTGCCAGCAGTTCCCTTGGGGGCAGCCGCTACGAGCAGTACTTC
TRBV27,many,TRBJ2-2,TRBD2,CASSLSRLAGNTGELFF,TGTGCCAGCAGTTTATCCCGACTAGCGGGTAACACCGGGGAGCTGTTTTTT
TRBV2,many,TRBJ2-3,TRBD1,CASSERWTGLTDTQYF,TGTGCCAGCAGTGAAAGGTGGACAGGGCTCACAGATACGCAGTATTTT
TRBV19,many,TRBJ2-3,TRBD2,CASRTSLAGVQYF,TGTGCCAGTAGGACCTCACTAGCGGGAGTGCAGTATTTT
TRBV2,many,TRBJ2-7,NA,CASSGYRVLSYEQYF,TGTGCCAGCAGTGGATACCGGGTCCTGTCCTACGAGCAGTACTTC
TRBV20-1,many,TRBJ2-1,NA,CSGQYGLRNEQFF,TGCAGTGGTCAGTACGGACTAAGGAATGAGCAGTTCTTC
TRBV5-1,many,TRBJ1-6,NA,CASSLRGPSSYNSPLHF,TGCGCCAGCAGCCTCAGGGGCCCGAGCTCCTATAATTCACCCCTCCACTTT
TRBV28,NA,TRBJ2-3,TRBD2,CASSLGLAGTDTQYF,TGTGCCAGCAGTCTGGGACTAGCGGGCACAGATACGCAGTATTTT
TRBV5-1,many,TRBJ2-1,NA,CASSPGDRGREQFF,TGCGCCAGCAGCCCCGGGGACCGCGGTCGTGAGCAGTTCTTC
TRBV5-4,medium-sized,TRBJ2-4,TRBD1,CASSIGQGQAKNIQYF,TGTGCCAGCAGCATCGGACAGGGCCAAGCCAAAAACATTCAGTACTTC
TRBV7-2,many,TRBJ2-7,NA,CASSLGAGGGYEQYF,TGTGCCAGCAGCTTAGGGGCAGGGGGGGGCTACGAGCAGTACTTC
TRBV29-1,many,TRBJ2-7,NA,CSAGAEFGEQYF,TGCAGCGCTGGAGCCGAGTTTGGCGAGCAGTACTTC
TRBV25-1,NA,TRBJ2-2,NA,CASSDGDSVYAGELFF,TGTGCCAGCAGTGACGGTGACTCCGTCTACGCCGGGGAGCTGTTTTTT
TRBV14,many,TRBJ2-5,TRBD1,CASSPDRGSLWETQYF,TGTGCCAGCAGCCCTGACAGGGGAAGTTTGTGGGAGACCCAGTACTTC
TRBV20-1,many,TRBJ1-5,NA,CSARERGGGGKGNQPQHF,TGCAGTGCTAGAGAGAGGGGGGGTGGGGGGAAGGGCAATCAGCCCCAGCATTTT
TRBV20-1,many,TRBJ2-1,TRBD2,CSARDQSAGGYNEQFF,TGCAGTGCTAGAGATCAGTCGGCGGGAGGGTACAATGAGCAGTTCTTC
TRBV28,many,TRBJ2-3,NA,CASSFPGGSRTQYF,TGTGCCAGCAGTTTTCCTGGTGGGTCCCGTACGCAGTATTTT
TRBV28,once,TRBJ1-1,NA,CASPPTRGRTNTEAFF,TGTGCCAGCCCGCCGACTCGAGGCAGAACGAACACTGAAGCTTTCTTT
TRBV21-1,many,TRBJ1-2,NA,CASSIVREGYGYTF,TGTGCCAGCAGCATCGTCAGGGAGGGCTATGGCTACACCTTC
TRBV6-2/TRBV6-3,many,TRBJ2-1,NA,CASIALDNEQFF,TGTGCCAGCATTGCACTCGACAATGAGCAGTTCTTC
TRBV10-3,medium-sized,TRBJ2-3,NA,CAIRLTSGGTDTQYF,TGTGCCATCAGGCTCACAAGCGGTGGCACAGATACGCAGTATTTT
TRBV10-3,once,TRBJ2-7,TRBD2,CAISESPRGDEQYF,TGTGCCATCAGTGAGTCCCCCCGGGGGGACGAGCAGTACTTC
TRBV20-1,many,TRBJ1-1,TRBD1,CSARPGQGNTEAFF,TGCAGTGCTAGACCCGGACAGGGAAACACTGAAGCTTTCTTT
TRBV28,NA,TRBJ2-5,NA,CASSFTGPETQYF,TGTGCCAGCAGTTTCACAGGACCAGAGACCCAGTACTTC
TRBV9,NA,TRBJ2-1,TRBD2,CASSVEGIGTRNNEQFF,TGTGCCAGCAGCGTAGAGGGGATCGGGACTAGAAACAATGAGCAGTTCTTC
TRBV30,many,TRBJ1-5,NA,CAWSVSWDSNQPQHF,TGTGCCTGGAGTGTAAGTTGGGATAGCAATCAGCCCCAGCATTTT
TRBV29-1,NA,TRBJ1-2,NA,CSVVTGTNYGCTF,TGCAGCGTTGTGACAGGCACAAACTATGGCTGCACCTTC
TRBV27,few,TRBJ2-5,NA,CASRSWAGQETQYF,TGTGCCAGCAGGTCCTGGGCAGGGCAAGAGACCCAGTACTTC
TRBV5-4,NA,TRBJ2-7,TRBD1,CASSFQDRASYEQYF,TGTGCCAGCAGCTTTCAGGACAGGGCTTCCTACGAGCAGTACTTC
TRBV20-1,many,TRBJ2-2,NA,CSAASGISNTGELFF,TGCAGTGCAGCCTCAGGGATATCGAACACCGGGGAGCTGTTTTTT
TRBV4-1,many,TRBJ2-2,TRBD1,CATRDRGGTGELFF,TGCGCCACCCGAGACAGGGGCGGGACCGGGGAGCTGTTTTTT
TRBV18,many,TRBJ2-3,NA,CASSQDSLRTDTQYF,TGTGCCAGCTCTCAGGACAGCCTCCGCACAGATACGCAGTATTTT
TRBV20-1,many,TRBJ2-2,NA,CSARNRLLGNTGELFF,TGCAGTGCTAGAAACCGCCTCCTAGGGAACACCGGGGAGCTGTTTTTT
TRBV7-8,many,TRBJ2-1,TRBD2,CASSLSGLGIGPSSYNEQFF,TGTGCCAGCAGCTTAAGTGGACTAGGGATTGGACCCTCCTCCTACAATGAGCAGTTCTTC
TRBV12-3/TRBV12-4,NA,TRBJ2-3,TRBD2,CASSKTSGKDTQYF,TGTGCCAGCAGTAAGACTAGCGGGAAGGATACGCAGTATTTT
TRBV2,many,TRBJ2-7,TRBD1,CASKKGQGAHEQYF,TGTGCCAGCAAAAAGGGACAGGGGGCCCACGAGCAGTACTTC
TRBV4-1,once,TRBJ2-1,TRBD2,CASSHEGLAAYNEQFF,TGCGCCAGCAGCCACGAGGGACTAGCGGCCTACAATGAGCAGTTCTTC
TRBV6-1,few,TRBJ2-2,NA,CASSDRGGPGELFFF,NA
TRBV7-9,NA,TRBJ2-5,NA,CASSLSEAAQYF,TGTGCCAGCAGCTTAAGCGAAGCGGCCCAGTACTTC
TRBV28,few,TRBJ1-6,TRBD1,CASSTGQGGLRNNSPLHF,TGTGCCAGCAGTACCGGACAGGGGGGTCTTCGAAATAATTCACCCCTCCACTTT
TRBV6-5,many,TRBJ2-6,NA,CASSYSNLPSGANVLTF,TGTGCCAGCAGTTACTCGAACCTCCCCTCTGGGGCCAACGTCCTGACTTTC
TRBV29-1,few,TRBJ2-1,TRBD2,CSVILAGENEQFF,TGCAGCGTTATACTAGCGGGGGAGAATGAGCAGTTCTTC